Listed here are 14 T cell receptor beta chains from one sample, sequenced in a study of shared clonotypes between healthy human individuals. Data came from immunoSEQ multiplex PCR; TCRdb stores just in-frame clones and leaves some out. Seen here are roughly 2.2 million clones, around 93% observed once, and the top ten hold approximately 0.41%. Sequencing was performed on naive CD4+ T cells from PBMCs. The subset: CD45RA+ positively selected. These receptors were taken from a man aged 18 to 29 in good health. Some clones in this sample may be carry-over from other donors' samples.

A note on this clone: Different DNA sequences within this sample yield the same CDR3. The chain links TRBV27 to TRBJ1-2; a possible D gene is TRBD1 (6 bases). Trimming shortened V by 3 bases and J by 8 bases, and 16 bases separated the two germline ends. Germline CDR1 MNHEY, CDR2 SMNVEV (reference sequence). The CDR3 runs to 14 residues. The CDR3 region has the DNA TGTGCCAGCAGTTTCCGCGGGGGCGAAGGCGGCTACACCTTC. Its translation: CASSFRGGEGGYTF.

V is TRBV29-1 and J is TRBJ2-7, with D hard to call. V was trimmed by 6 bases and J by 6 bases, leaving 21 bases between them. The CDR3 length is 14 residues. The germline V gene has CDR1 SQVTM and CDR2 ANQGSEA. Here the CDR3 reads CSVLPGPGPLEQYF. The CDR3 DNA is TGCAGCGTCTTGCCCGGACCCGGTCCGCTCGAGCAGTACTTC.

This sequence joins TRBV4-3 and TRBJ2-3; the D is unclear. Trimming removed 6 bases at V and 2 bases at J, with 12 bases between. Germline V lookup: CDR1 LGHNA, CDR2 YSLEER. The CDR3 contains 14 residues. CDR3: CASRLQTFTDTQYF. DNA of the CDR3: TGCGCCAGCAGGCTACAGACCTTCACAGATACGCAGTATTTT.

The V gene is TRBV9, the J gene TRBJ1-1; D possibly corresponds to TRBD1 (6 bases). Trimming took 3 bases from V and 10 from J, leaving 19 bases between them. CDR3 length: 14 amino acids. Germline V CDR1 and CDR2: SGDLS, YYNGEE. Written as DNA, the CDR3 is TGTGCCAGCAGCGCAGGGGATGCGGACCCTCGAGCTTTCTTT. Translation: CASSAGDADPRAFF.

Only a few counts were recorded for this clone. This chain links TRBV5-6 with TRBJ1-1, with 7 bases that match TRBD1. Germline V gene data show CDR1 as SGHDT and CDR2 as YYEEEE. The CDR3 runs 13 residues. Unmatched junction bases numbered 8, after V lost 2 bases and J lost 10 bases. The DNA for the CDR3 is TGTGCCAGCAGCTTAAGACAGGGTGGTGGAGCTTTCTTT. Translating it yields CASSLRQGGGAFF.

This chain connects TRBV5-6 to TRBJ1-5; 8 nucleotides agree with TRBD1. Per the germline V gene, CDR1 is SGHDT and CDR2 is YYEEEE. CDR3 size: 17 residues. V dropped 2 bases and J dropped 0; count of bases not matched to a gene: 7. The CDR3 bases are TGTGCCAGCAGCTTTTTCGACAGGGGCTATAGCAATCAGCCCCAGCATTTT. Its protein product is CASSFFDRGYSNQPQHF.

This clone has more than one count but fewer than ten. The J gene is TRBJ1-2, the V gene TRBV2; the D gene is possibly TRBD1 (5 bases). This CDR3 is 13 amino acids long. V lost 4 bases and J 8 bases, leaving 14 bases between the germline ends. The germline V gene has CDR1 SNHLY and CDR2 FYNNEI. The CDR3 reads CASSAGGTSGYTF. The CDR3 DNA reads as TGTGCCAGCAGTGCGGGGGGAACGAGCGGCTACACCTTC.

This clone was seen a single time. V and J are TRBV7-6 and TRBJ2-1; no reliable D call. The CDR3 covers 16 residues. The germline CDR1 and CDR2 sequences are SGHVS and FNYEAQ. Trimming took off 0 bases at V and 0 bases at J, with 9 bases between the two ends. CDR3 DNA sequence: TGTGCCAGCAGCTTAGCCTCTTTCTCCTCCTACAATGAGCAGTTCTTC. It specifies CASSLASFSSYNEQFF. Looking up the rest from reference TRBV7-6 and TRBJ2-1 gives the full variable domain: GAGVSQSPRYKVTKRGQDVALRCDPISGHVSLYWYRQALGQGPEFLTYFNYEAQQDKSGLPNDRFSAERPEGSISTLTIQRTEQRDSAMYRCASSLASFSSYNEQFFGPGTRLTVL.

The genes are TRBV7-2 and TRBJ2-2; D unresolved. Germline loops: CDR1 SGHTA, CDR2 FQGNSA. The CDR3 totals 14 residues. Trimming cost V 1 base and J 4 bases, with 7 bases left between them. The CDR3: CASSLGDATGELFF. CDR3 sequence (DNA): TGTGCCAGCAGCTTAGGCGATGCCACCGGGGAGCTGTTTTTT.

The J gene is TRBJ2-1, the V gene TRBV11-3; D is perhaps TRBD2 (6 bases). Germline V gives CDR1 SGHNT, CDR2 YENEEA. The CDR3 has 16 residues. Trimming removed 1 base at V and 7 bases at J, with 17 bases between. The DNA for the CDR3 is TGTGCCAGCAGCTTAGGGGCGGGGAGTGGACCAAATGAGCAGTTCTTC. Translating gives CASSLGAGSGPNEQFF.

This clone was recorded once. The CDR3 DNA sequence: TGTGCCAGCAGCTTAGAAGGAGGGCTCGAGCAGTACTTC. It codes for CASSLEGGLEQYF. The chain couples TRBV7-9 to TRBJ2-7; D might be TRBD2 (6 bases). The CDR3 consists of 13 residues. Germline V gene sequence: CDR1 SEHNR, CDR2 FQNEAQ (reference sequence). V was cut by 1 base and J by 6 bases, with 10 bases left in between.

This chain joins TRBV27 and TRBJ2-5, with TRBD1 identical over 9 bases. The CDR3 length is 15 residues. After removal of 4 bases from V and 5 bases from J, the junction contained 8 bases not matched to a gene. From germline, CDR1 is MNHEY and CDR2 SMNVEV (reference sequence). DNA for the CDR3: TGTGCCAGCAGTTGGGACAGGGAGGTGGGGGAGACCCAGTACTTC. Translation gives CASSWDREVGETQYF.

This clone was seen a few times. This chain connects TRBV2 to TRBJ1-5, with 7 nucleotides matching TRBD1. This CDR3 is 15 amino acids long. The ends lost 7 bases at V and 2 bases at J; junction bases unmatched: 8. From germline, CDR1 is SNHLY and CDR2 FYNNEI. The CDR3 sequence is CASNAGGQRNQPQHF. Here the CDR3 DNA reads TGTGCCAGCAACGCCGGGGGACAGCGCAATCAGCCCCAGCATTTT.

The gene calls are TRBV7-9 and TRBJ2-7; D assignment may be TRBD1 or TRBD2 (5 bases each). V shed 5 bases and J shed 5 bases, with 13 bases lying between them. The CDR3 sequence is 13 residues long. Germline CDR1 and CDR2: SEHNR and FQNEAQ (reference sequence). The CDR3 nucleotides read TGTGCCAGCAGCGCGGTGGGGGTCGACGAGCAGTACTTC. Residues: CASSAVGVDEQYF.